This T cell receptor beta chain was retrieved from a study of cytomegalovirus exposure and HLA in healthy donors. Background on the study: Assignment to the Caucasian-associated ancestry cluster applied to more than 75% of the approximately 400 genotyped donors.

V gave up 5 bases and J gave up 2 bases; unmatched junction bases: 9. CDR1 SGHAT and CDR2 FQNNGV come from the germline V gene. The CDR3 totals 15 residues. Findings and caveats of the study: As immune exposure information, only CMV serostatus was available. Published work reported that the classifier diagnosed cytomegalovirus status with high specificity and sensitivity.

A remark on this clone: What it recognizes is unknown.

In the PCR, 60 Vbeta and 13 Jbeta primers were used. Data came from immunoSEQ multiplex PCR; TCRdb stores just in-frame clones and leaves some out. The data contain 95,000 to 100,000 clones, roughly 71% of them singletons. This receptor was taken from a man aged 45-65 years in good health and CMV-seronegative. Sequenced material: PBMCs. This chain joins TRBV11-2 and TRBJ2-7, with TRBD1 matching over 7 bases. CDR3 in DNA: TGTGCCAGCAGCCCCCCTCAGACAGGGACCTACGAGCAGTACTTC. This codes for CASSPPQTGTYEQYF.